These 19 T cell receptor beta chains share one sample of origin, sequenced in a study of PD-1 blockade in classical Hodgkin lymphoma (dated by TCRdb to 2018 to 2020). This specimen's time point label, per the study, means: cycle 4 day 1 (C4D1), after more than five weeks of nivolumab. Every trial patient had relapsed after autologous stem cell transplantation, and cohorts A, B and C differed in prior brentuximab vedotin exposure. CD4+ T cells were purified from thawed PBMCs by magnetic negative selection with a Miltenyi CD4+ T cell isolation kit. Libraries came from the immunoSEQ multiplex PCR assay. In TCRdb, the immuneACCESS table is reduced to in-frame sequences with V and J assigned. These tables do not hold every clone; where another copy was compared, an unresolved V gene accounts for under half, and the others remain unexplained. The sample table lists 13,000 or so clones, 70% to 85% of them with a count of one. The biggest ten clones account for about 0.89% of the sample.

The source was CD4+ T cells from blood, collected before the fourth cycle of nivolumab. These receptor sequences come from a human donor with classical Hodgkin lymphoma.

This clone was found once. This rearrangement joins TRBV28 to TRBJ2-3, with 11 bases aligning to TRBD2. With 10 bases clipped from V and 7 bases from J, the junction kept 7 bases outside the gene matches. The V gene's germline CDR1 is MDHEN and CDR2 SYDVKM. This CDR3 region has 13 residues. CDR3 nucleotides: TGTGCCACCTTAGCGGGGGGGCAAAATACGCAGTATTTT. Translating it yields CATLAGGQNTQYF.

The gene calls are TRBV29-1 and TRBJ1-3; no clear D gene. Trimming removed 8 bases at V and 1 base at J, with 6 bases between. The germline gives CDR1 SQVTM, CDR2 ANQGSEA. This CDR3 region has 11 residues. CDR3 DNA sequence: TGCAGCATTGCTTCTGGAAACACCATATATTTT. It encodes CSIASGNTIYF. Full variable domain (remainder filled in from reference TRBV29-1 and TRBJ1-3): SAVISQKPSRDICQRGTSLTIQCQVDSQVTMMFWYRQQPGQSLTLIATANQGSEATYESGFVIDKFPISRPNLTFSTLTVSNMSPEDSSIYLCSIASGNTIYFGEGSWLTVV.

CDR3 loop: CASSEAGHDTEAFF. The CDR3 nucleotides are TGTGCCAGCAGTGAAGCGGGACACGACACTGAAGCTTTCTTT. The rearrangement links TRBV6-1 to TRBJ1-1; D might be TRBD1 (6 bases). The ends were cut back, 0 bases at V and 3 bases at J, with 8 bases in the middle. Germline loops: CDR1 MNHNS, CDR2 SASEGT. CDR3 length equals 14 residues.

J is TRBJ2-2 and V is TRBV11-3; 7 nucleotides agree with TRBD2. The CDR3 has 17 residues. Per germline, CDR1 SGHNT and CDR2 YENEEA. V lost 2 bases, J lost 5 bases, and 11 bases stayed unmatched. The CDR3 reads CASSLRGERTHTGELFF. CDR3 sequence (DNA): TGTGCCAGCAGCTTACGGGGGGAGCGGACTCATACCGGGGAGCTGTTTTTT.

The V call is TRBV11-2, the J call TRBJ2-2; 12 bases match TRBD2. The CDR3 sequence is 17 residues long. Germline trimming cut 5 bases from V and 2 bases from J; bases unmatched to any gene: 6. Germline V gene data show CDR1 as SGHAT and CDR2 as FQNNGV. CDR3 in amino acids: CASSPLAGGRNTGELFF. The CDR3 DNA follows: TGTGCCAGCAGCCCCCTAGCGGGGGGGAGAAACACCGGGGAGCTGTTTTTT.

The table lists this clone with a count of one. The chain joins TRBV6-5 to TRBJ1-5; TRBD1 is a possible D gene (5 bases). Germline V gene lookup returns CDR1 MNHEY and CDR2 SVGAGI. The germline V and J ends were trimmed by 6 bases and 5 bases, with 14 bases remaining between them. The CDR3 spans 14 residues. Here the CDR3 reads CASSDDSLYQPQHF. As DNA, the CDR3 is TGTGCCAGCAGCGACGACAGTTTGTATCAGCCCCAGCATTTT.

In this sample, this clone turned up once. The chain employs TRBV30 and TRBJ2-1; 8 bases fit TRBD2. V trimming: 2 bases; J trimming: 8 bases; junction bases outside the gene matches: 5. Germline values: CDR1 GTSNPN, CDR2 SVGIG (reference sequence). CDR3 size: 13 residues. The chain's CDR3 is CAWSPGLVDEQFF. The CDR3 nucleotides are TGTGCCTGGAGTCCGGGACTAGTAGATGAGCAGTTCTTC.

The chain couples TRBV11-2 to TRBJ1-6, with D maybe TRBD1 (5 bases). The CDR3 is made up of 15 amino acids. Looked up from germline, CDR1 is SGHAT and CDR2 is FQNNGV. V was clipped by 1 base and J by 8 bases, with 12 bases between them. The DNA of the CDR3 is TGTGCCAGCAGCTTAGTTAGGGGCATCTATTCACCCCTCCACTTT. Protein sequence: CASSLVRGIYSPLHF.

This clone was seen once. This chain's CDR3 is CASSYSGWLADTQYF. DNA of the CDR3: TGTGCCAGCAGTTACTCTGGTTGGCTCGCAGATACGCAGTATTTT. The V gene is TRBV6-5, the J gene TRBJ2-3; no clear D gene. This CDR3 is 15 amino acids long. Germline CDR1 and CDR2: MNHEY and SVGAGI. The V gene lost 0 bases and the J gene lost 4 bases, with 11 bases spanning the gap.

The chain links TRBV4-3 to TRBJ1-2; possible D gene TRBD1, 5 bases. The CDR3 is 15 amino acids. Trimming removed 0 bases from V and 7 bases from J, with 15 bases in between. Germline CDR1 is LGHNA and CDR2 is YSLEER. CDR3 in DNA: TGCGCCAGCAGCCAAGAAATGGGGGGTACGGGTGGCTACACCTTC. It is translated as CASSQEMGGTGGYTF.

J is TRBJ2-7 and V is TRBV11-2; D is perhaps TRBD1 (7 bases). Trimming left V 6 bases short and J 8 bases short, with 26 bases between. This CDR3 contains 16 residues. Germline V gives CDR1 SGHAT, CDR2 FQNNGV. This CDR3 is CASSTHRGGPSNKQYF. Here the CDR3 DNA reads TGTGCCAGCAGTACTCACAGGGGAGGCCCGTCGAACAAGCAGTACTTC. The whole variable domain, filled in from reference TRBV11-2 and TRBJ2-7, reads EAGVAQSPRYKIIEKRQSVAFWCNPISGHATLYWYQQILGQGPKLLIQFQNNGVVDDSQLPKDRFSAERLKGVDSTLKIQPAKLEDSAVYLCASSTHRGGPSNKQYFGPGTRLTVT.

In its sample, this clone was seen a few times. CDR3 DNA sequence: TGTGCCAGTAGTATAGATCTCATGGAGGGAGGCTATGGCTACACCTTC. Protein sequence: CASSIDLMEGGYGYTF. The rearrangement uses TRBV19 and TRBJ1-2; D remains unclear. Germline CDR1 LNHDA, CDR2 SQIVND (reference sequence). The CDR3 spans 16 residues. V lost 0 bases and J lost 4, with 15 bases in between.

V gene TRBV25-1 combines with J gene TRBJ1-2, with a tentative D call TRBD1 (5 bases). The V and J ends lost 2 bases and 1 base respectively, with 11 bases between them. Germline V CDR1 and CDR2: MGHDK, SYGVNS. The CDR3 covers 15 residues. Written as DNA, the CDR3 is TGTGCCAGCAGTGAACCAGGGCGCGTTAACTATGGCTACACCTTC. Translation: CASSEPGRVNYGYTF.

The V and J genes are TRBV5-4 and TRBJ2-1, with TRBD2 matching 9 bases. CDR1 and CDR2 (germline): SGHNT, YYREEE (reference sequence). The CDR3 runs to 15 residues. V lost 2 bases, J lost 7 bases, and 7 bases stayed unmatched. This CDR3 reads CASSFSGRAANEQFF. As DNA, the CDR3 is TGTGCCAGCAGCTTTAGCGGGAGAGCTGCTAATGAGCAGTTCTTC.

This sequence joins TRBV28 and TRBJ2-5, with D unclear. CDR3 size: 13 residues. CDR1 is MDHEN and CDR2 is SYDVKM in the germline V gene. Trimming removed 10 bases from V and 0 bases from J, with 12 bases in between. Here the CDR3 reads CATAGPYQETQYF. The CDR3 bases are TGTGCCACCGCCGGACCGTACCAAGAGACCCAGTACTTC.

The V call is TRBV19, the J call TRBJ2-1; D may be TRBD2 (6 bases). Trimming took off 3 bases at V and 7 bases at J, with 13 bases between the two ends. Germline V CDR1 and CDR2: LNHDA, SQIVND (reference sequence). The CDR3 totals 14 residues. CDR3 DNA: TGTGCCAGTAGTATTTCGGGAGTTTCGAATGAGCAGTTCTTC. Its protein product is CASSISGVSNEQFF.

J is TRBJ2-1 and V is TRBV15, with 8 bases that match TRBD1. The CDR3 is 17 amino acids. Germline CDR1 is LNHNV and CDR2 is YYDKDF (reference sequence). V trimming: 1 base; J trimming: 2 bases; junction bases outside the gene matches: 7. CDR3 protein: CATSRGVQTGAYNEQFF. CDR3 nucleotide sequence: TGTGCCACCAGCAGAGGTGTCCAGACAGGGGCCTACAATGAGCAGTTCTTC.

This sequence joins TRBV6-5 and TRBJ2-1; maybe TRBD2 (5 bases). Trimming removed 4 bases at V and 4 bases at J, with 11 bases between. This CDR3 region has 14 residues. Looked up from germline, CDR1 is MNHEY and CDR2 is SVGAGI. The CDR3 DNA follows: TGTGCCAGCAGTTGGGCTAGCAGGTACAATGAGCAGTTCTTC. This sequence encodes CASSWASRYNEQFF.

The rearrangement joins TRBV2 to TRBJ1-5; D is uncertain. The ends were cut back, 4 bases at V and 1 base at J, with 11 bases in the middle. The germline CDR1 and CDR2 sequences are SNHLY and FYNNEI. This CDR3 spans 15 amino acids. CDR3 coding DNA: TGTGCCAGCAGTGCCGACTCAGGAAGCAATCAGCCCCAGCATTTT. This encodes CASSADSGSNQPQHF.